This T cell receptor (beta chain) was identified during a study of cytomegalovirus exposure and HLA in healthy donors. General study findings and limits: Analyzed later, most CMV-associated TCR beta chains appeared HLA-restricted.

Healthy bone marrow donors supplied every sample. Regarding this clone: Its target is not known.

Use of 60 Vbeta and 13 Jbeta primers characterized the PCR. TCRdb's table, derived via immunoSEQ multiplex PCR, lists solely in-frame clones and lacks some. Its listing shows approximately 130,000 clones. CDR1 and CDR2 (germline): LGHNT, FRNRAP. V lost 1 base to trimming and J lost 0 bases, with 6 bases between them. The CDR3 is 14 amino acids. Sequenced input: PBMCs. The chain is built from TRBV12-5 and TRBJ1-1; D is perhaps TRBD1 (5 bases). This TCR came from a woman aged 55-75 years in good health and CMV-seronegative. The chain's CDR3 is CASGLGQMNTEAFF. The CDR3 DNA is TGTGCTAGTGGTTTGGGACAGATGAACACTGAAGCTTTCTTT.